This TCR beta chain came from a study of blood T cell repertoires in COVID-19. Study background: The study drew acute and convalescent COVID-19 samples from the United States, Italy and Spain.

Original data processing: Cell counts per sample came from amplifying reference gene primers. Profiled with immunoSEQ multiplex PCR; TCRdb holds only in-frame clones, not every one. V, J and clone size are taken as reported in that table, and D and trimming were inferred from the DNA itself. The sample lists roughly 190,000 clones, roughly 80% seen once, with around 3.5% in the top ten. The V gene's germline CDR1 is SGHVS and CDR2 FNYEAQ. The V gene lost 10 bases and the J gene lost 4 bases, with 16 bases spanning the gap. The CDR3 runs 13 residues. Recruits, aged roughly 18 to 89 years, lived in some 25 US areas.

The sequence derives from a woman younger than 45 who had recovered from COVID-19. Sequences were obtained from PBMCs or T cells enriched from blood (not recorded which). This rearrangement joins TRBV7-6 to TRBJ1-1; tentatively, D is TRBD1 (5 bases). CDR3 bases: TGTGCCACCGCCCTTGGACATAGCACTGAAGCTTTCTTT. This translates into CATALGHSTEAFF.